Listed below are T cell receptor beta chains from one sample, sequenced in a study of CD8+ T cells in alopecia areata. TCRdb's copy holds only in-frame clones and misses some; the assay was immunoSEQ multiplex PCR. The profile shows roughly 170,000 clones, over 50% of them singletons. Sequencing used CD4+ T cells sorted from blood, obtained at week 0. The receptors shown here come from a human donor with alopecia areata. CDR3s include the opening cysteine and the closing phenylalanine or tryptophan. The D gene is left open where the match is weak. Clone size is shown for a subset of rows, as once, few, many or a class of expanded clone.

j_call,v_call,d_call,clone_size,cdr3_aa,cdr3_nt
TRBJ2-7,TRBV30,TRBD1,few,CAWNRQGLTYEQYF,TGTGCCTGGAATCGACAGGGGTTAACCTACGAGCAGTACTTC
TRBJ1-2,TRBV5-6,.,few,CASRLTGGYTF,TGTGCCAGCAGATTAACGGGTGGCTACACCTTC
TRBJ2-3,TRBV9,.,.,CASSPRGTDTQYF,TGTGCCAGCAGCCCAAGGGGGACAGATACGCAGTATTTT
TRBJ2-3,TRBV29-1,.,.,CSATIGDTQYF,TGCAGCGCTACCATCGGGGATACGCAGTATTTT
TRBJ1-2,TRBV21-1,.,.,CASGRQGADGYTF,TGTGCCAGCGGCCGGCAGGGGGCAGATGGCTACACCTTC
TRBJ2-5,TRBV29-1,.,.,CSVDPKETQYF,TGCAGCGTTGATCCGAAAGAGACCCAGTACTTC
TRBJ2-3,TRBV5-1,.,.,CASSSAGRLLTDTQYF,TGCGCCAGCAGCTCCGCGGGGCGGCTACTCACAGATACGCAGTATTTT
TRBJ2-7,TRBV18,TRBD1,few,CASSPPPDRDEQYF,TGTGCCAGCTCACCGCCGCCGGACAGGGACGAGCAGTACTTC
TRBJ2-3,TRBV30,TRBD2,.,CAWRVSGRSTDTQYF,TGTGCCTGGAGGGTTAGCGGGAGGAGCACAGATACGCAGTATTTT
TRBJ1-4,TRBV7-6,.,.,CASSLGFRANEKLFF,TGTGCCAGCAGCTTGGGTTTTAGGGCGAATGAAAAACTGTTTTTT
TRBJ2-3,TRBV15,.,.,CATSRDQDTQYF,TGTGCCACCAGCAGAGATCAGGATACGCAGTATTTT
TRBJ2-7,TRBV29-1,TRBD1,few,CSVERGTGGYEQYF,TGCAGCGTTGAAAGAGGGACAGGGGGCTACGAGCAGTACTTC
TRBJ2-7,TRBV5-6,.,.,CASSRSGFFEQYF,TGTGCCAGCAGCCGTTCAGGGTTCTTCGAGCAGTACTTC
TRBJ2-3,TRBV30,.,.,CAWSVTVATDTQYF,TGTGCCTGGAGTGTCACCGTGGCCACAGATACGCAGTATTTT
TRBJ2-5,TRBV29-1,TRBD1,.,CSPRQGETQYF,TGCAGCCCCAGACAGGGAGAGACCCAGTACTTC
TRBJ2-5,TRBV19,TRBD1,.,CASNPGTGASETQYF,TGTGCCAGTAACCCCGGGACAGGGGCTTCGGAGACCCAGTACTTC